This T cell receptor beta chain derives from a study of cytomegalovirus exposure and HLA in healthy donors. With V trimmed by 7 bases and J by 0 bases, 9 bases remained unmatched. This CDR3 comprises 16 residues. Germline loops: CDR1 SNHLY, CDR2 FYNNEI. As for the donors, each was a healthy bone marrow donor. PCR was performed using 60 Vbeta and 13 Jbeta primers. Sequencing was performed with immunoSEQ multiplex PCR; in TCRdb, only in-frame clones are kept and a portion is missing. The repertoire has roughly 120,000 clones, approximately 80% of them found once; the top ten carry over 0.2%. Material for sequencing was PBMCs. This receptor was taken from a man aged 45-65 years in good health and CMV-seronegative. The chain joins TRBV2 to TRBJ1-3; TRBD1 aligns across 7 bases. For the CDR3, the DNA is TGTGCCAGCACCCAAGGGGGCGCTGACTCTGGAAACACCATATATTTT. It translates to CASTQGGADSGNTIYF.